This entry describes one T cell receptor (beta chain). Doses given second, at about 4 or about 12 weeks, were pooled. Data came from immunoSEQ multiplex PCR; TCRdb stores just in-frame clones and leaves some out. The sample consists of tens of thousands of clones, roughly nine tenths of them appearing once. This sample was taken from a study of T cell responses to AZD1222 COVID-19 vaccine. The V gene's germline CDR1 is SGHVS and CDR2 FQNEAQ. The CDR3 has 18 residues. V was cut by 6 bases and J by 3 bases, with 24 bases left in between. This chain connects TRBV7-8 to TRBJ2-4, with D tentatively TRBD1 (6 bases). The starting material was peripheral blood, obtained 28 days after the second AZD1222 dose. This receptor was taken from an adult who received the AZD1222 COVID-19 vaccine. Here the CDR3 DNA reads TGTGCCAGCAGTGGAATAAACACAGGGCGAGGGGTCAAAAACATTCAGTACTTC. This translates into CASSGINTGRGVKNIQYF.